Described below is a single T cell receptor (beta chain) sequence and its context. The target antigen is unknown. Study-wide results and caveats: Tumor-infiltrating Treg TCR alpha and beta sequences overlapped most with tumor naive CD4+ T cells, then blood naive. Tumor memory CD4+ T cell TCR gene usage was found to cluster with blood and lymph node memory CD4+ cells and with lymph node naive CD4+ cells. The larger-cohort validation was restricted to a single TCR beta V-J rearrangement rather than whole repertoires.

The CDR3 totals 14 residues. V lost 4 bases, J lost 5 bases, and 3 bases stayed unmatched. Cells sorted as Tregs were CD4+, CD25+ and CD127-/low. After constant-region reverse-primer amplification, full-length variable regions underwent semi-nested PCR with Nested Universal Primer A. Using its own MiXCR run on the 5' RACE reads, TCRdb lists one record per CDR3 protein. The sample has more than 55,000 distinct CDR3 sequences, roughly 28% seen once. The clonotype comes from a female donor with breast cancer. The chain uses TRBV12-3 or TRBV12-4 and TRBJ2-3; 10 positions agree with TRBD2. The sequencing sample was made of tumor-infiltrating Tregs sorted from the breast tumor. The chain's CDR3 is CASSSRLAGDTQYF. In DNA, the CDR3 is TGTGCCAGCAGTTCCAGACTAGCGGGAGATACGCAGTATTTT.